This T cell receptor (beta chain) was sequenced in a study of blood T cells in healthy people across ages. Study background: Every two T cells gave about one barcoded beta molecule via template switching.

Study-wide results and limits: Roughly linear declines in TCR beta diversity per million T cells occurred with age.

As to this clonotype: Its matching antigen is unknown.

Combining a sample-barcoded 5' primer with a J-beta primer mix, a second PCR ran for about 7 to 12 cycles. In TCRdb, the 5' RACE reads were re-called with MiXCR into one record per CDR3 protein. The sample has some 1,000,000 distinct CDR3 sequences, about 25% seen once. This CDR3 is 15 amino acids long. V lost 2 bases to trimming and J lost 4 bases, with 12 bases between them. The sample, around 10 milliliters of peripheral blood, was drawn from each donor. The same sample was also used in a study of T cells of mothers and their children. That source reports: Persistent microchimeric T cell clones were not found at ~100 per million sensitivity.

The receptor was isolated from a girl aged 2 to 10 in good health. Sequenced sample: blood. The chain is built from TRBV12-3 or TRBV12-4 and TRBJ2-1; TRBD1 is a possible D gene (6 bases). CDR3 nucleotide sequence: TGTGCCAGCAGTTTAAGTCCAGGGGAATACAATGAGCAGTTCTTC. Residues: CASSLSPGEYNEQFF.